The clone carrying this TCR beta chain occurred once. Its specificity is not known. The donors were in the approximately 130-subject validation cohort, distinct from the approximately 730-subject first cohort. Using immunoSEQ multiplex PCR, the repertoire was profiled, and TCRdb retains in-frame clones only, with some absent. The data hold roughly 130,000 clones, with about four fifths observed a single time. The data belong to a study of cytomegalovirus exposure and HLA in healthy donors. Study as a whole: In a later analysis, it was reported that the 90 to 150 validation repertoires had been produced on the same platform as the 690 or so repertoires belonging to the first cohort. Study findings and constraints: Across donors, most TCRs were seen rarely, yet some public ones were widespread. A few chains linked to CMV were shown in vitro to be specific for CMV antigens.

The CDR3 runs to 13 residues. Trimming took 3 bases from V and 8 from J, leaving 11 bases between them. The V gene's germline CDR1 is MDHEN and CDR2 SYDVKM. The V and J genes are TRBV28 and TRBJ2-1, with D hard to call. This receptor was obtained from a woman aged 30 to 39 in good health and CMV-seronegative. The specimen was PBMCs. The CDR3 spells CASSFQAVHEQFF. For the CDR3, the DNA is TGTGCCAGCAGTTTTCAGGCTGTGCATGAGCAGTTCTTC.